This is a list of T cell receptor beta chains from one sample in a study of blood T cell repertoires in COVID-19. This table comes from immunoSEQ multiplex PCR, and its TCRdb copy is limited to in-frame clones, with some not included. Of about 160,000 clones listed, around 85% were seen once; the top ten hold approximately 3%. The sequenced sample consisted of peripheral blood. All receptors come from a human donor with acute or convalescent COVID-19. The donor label of this sample is uncertain. Each CDR3 is given with its conserved first and last residue. The order of the fields is CDR3 DNA, CDR3 protein, V gene, J gene, clone size, D gene. A D gene is named only where the DNA matches it firmly. Only part of the rows carry a size: once, few, many, or a class if the clone is expanded.

CDR3 DNA: TGTGCCAGTAGTACCCGACAGGGGAACTATGGCTACACCTTC
CDR3 protein: CASSTRQGNYGYTF
V gene: TRBV19
J gene: TRBJ1-2
clone size: -
D gene: TRBD1

CDR3 DNA: TGTGCCAGCAGTTCGGACAGGGGGCTGGGACCCCTCCACTTT
CDR3 protein: CASSSDRGLGPLHF
V gene: TRBV5-6
J gene: TRBJ1-6
clone size: -
D gene: TRBD1

CDR3 DNA: TGTGCCAGCAGCTCGGGACAGAACACCGGGGAGCTGTTTTTT
CDR3 protein: CASSSGQNTGELFF
V gene: TRBV5-8
J gene: TRBJ2-2
clone size: -
D gene: -

CDR3 DNA: TGCAGCGTTGGGAGTAGGTTCGGGGATACGCAGTATTTT
CDR3 protein: CSVGSRFGDTQYF
V gene: TRBV29-1
J gene: TRBJ2-3
clone size: -
D gene: -

CDR3 DNA: TGTGCCAGCAGCTTAGAAGGGGGCTCCTACGAGCAGTACTTC
CDR3 protein: CASSLEGGSYEQYF
V gene: TRBV7-9
J gene: TRBJ2-7
clone size: -
D gene: -

CDR3 DNA: TGTGCCAGTACCGCGGGGGGGCCCTATGGCTACACCTTC
CDR3 protein: CASTAGGPYGYTF
V gene: TRBV19
J gene: TRBJ1-2
clone size: -
D gene: -

CDR3 DNA: TGTGCCAGCAGCTTAGATTCAGGGGACAGGGTTAATTACGAGCAGTACTTC
CDR3 protein: CASSLDSGDRVNYEQYF
V gene: TRBV11-2
J gene: TRBJ2-7
clone size: few
D gene: TRBD1

CDR3 DNA: TGTGCCAGCAGCGAGAGTAGGTCGGGGAACGAGCAGTACTTC
CDR3 protein: CASSESRSGNEQYF
V gene: TRBV2
J gene: TRBJ2-7
clone size: few
D gene: -

CDR3 DNA: TGTGCCAGCAGTTACTCGGGGGGAAGGAATTCACCCCTCCACTTT
CDR3 protein: CASSYSGGRNSPLHF
V gene: TRBV6-5
J gene: TRBJ1-6
clone size: few
D gene: -

CDR3 DNA: TGTGCCAGCAGTTCGATGACAGGGCCTTCCTGGGCCCTCCACTTT
CDR3 protein: CASSSMTGPSWALHF
V gene: TRBV28
J gene: TRBJ1-6
clone size: once
D gene: TRBD1

CDR3 DNA: TGTGCCAGTAGTCGGGACAGAGACTTTAACTATGGCTACACCTTC
CDR3 protein: CASSRDRDFNYGYTF
V gene: TRBV19
J gene: TRBJ1-2
clone size: -
D gene: TRBD1

CDR3 DNA: TGTGCCAGCTCACCGCGGGTTGACAATGAGCAGTTCTTC
CDR3 protein: CASSPRVDNEQFF
V gene: TRBV18
J gene: TRBJ2-1
clone size: -
D gene: -

CDR3 DNA: TGTGCCAGCAGCTTTGGGGCAGAAGGCGGGGAGCTGTTTTTT
CDR3 protein: CASSFGAEGGELFF
V gene: TRBV5-4
J gene: TRBJ2-2
clone size: once
D gene: -

CDR3 DNA: TGTGCCAGCAGCGGGACAGGGGGCGCCTATGGCTACACCTTC
CDR3 protein: CASSGTGGAYGYTF
V gene: TRBV6-5
J gene: TRBJ1-2
clone size: -
D gene: TRBD1

CDR3 DNA: TGTGCCTGGAGCCCATCGAACACTGAAGCTTTCTTT
CDR3 protein: CAWSPSNTEAFF
V gene: TRBV30
J gene: TRBJ1-1
clone size: -
D gene: -

CDR3 DNA: TGTGCCACCAGCGAGGGGACACCTCACGAGCAGTACTTC
CDR3 protein: CATSEGTPHEQYF
V gene: TRBV24-1
J gene: TRBJ2-7
clone size: -
D gene: -

CDR3 DNA: TGTGCCACCAGTGATCGAAGGACAGTGCCAAACTATGGCTACACCTTC
CDR3 protein: CATSDRRTVPNYGYTF
V gene: TRBV24-1
J gene: TRBJ1-2
clone size: -
D gene: -

CDR3 DNA: TGTGCCATCAGTCCCGGGACAGGGTCCTACGAGCAGTACTTC
CDR3 protein: CAISPGTGSYEQYF
V gene: TRBV10-3
J gene: TRBJ2-7
clone size: -
D gene: TRBD1

CDR3 DNA: TGTGCCAGCAGCCCAGCGGGGGTAGCCAAAAACATTCAGTACTTC
CDR3 protein: CASSPAGVAKNIQYF
V gene: TRBV7-2
J gene: TRBJ2-4
clone size: -
D gene: TRBD2

CDR3 DNA: TGTGCCAGCACTCGCTCCGGGACAGGAGCCTACGAGCAGTACTTC
CDR3 protein: CASTRSGTGAYEQYF
V gene: TRBV2
J gene: TRBJ2-7
clone size: -
D gene: TRBD1

CDR3 DNA: TGTGCCCCGATGGGGGGTGGGGCTCCAAGCCGGGGAGGCTACACCTTC
CDR3 protein: CAPMGGGAPSRGGYTF
V gene: TRBV19
J gene: TRBJ1-2
clone size: -
D gene: -

CDR3 DNA: TGTGCCAGCAGCCGACTAGCGGGGGGGCCCAACAATGAGCAGTTCTTC
CDR3 protein: CASSRLAGGPNNEQFF
V gene: TRBV11-3
J gene: TRBJ2-1
clone size: once
D gene: TRBD2

CDR3 DNA: TGTGCCAGCAGTTACCGGGGTTTTGGCAATCAGCCCCAGCATTTT
CDR3 protein: CASSYRGFGNQPQHF
V gene: TRBV6-5
J gene: TRBJ1-5
clone size: -
D gene: -

CDR3 DNA: TGTGCCAGCAGCTTAATCAAGTCAGTCCAAAACACCGGGGAGCTGTTTTTT
CDR3 protein: CASSLIKSVQNTGELFF
V gene: TRBV13
J gene: TRBJ2-2
clone size: -
D gene: -

CDR3 DNA: TGCAGTGCTAGTTCGGCGCGGGGGGGCCCCGGGGAGCTGTTTTTT
CDR3 protein: CSASSARGGPGELFF
V gene: TRBV20-1
J gene: TRBJ2-2
clone size: -
D gene: TRBD2

CDR3 DNA: TGTGCCATCAGGGGGACAGGGAATAATCAGCCCCAGCATTTT
CDR3 protein: CAIRGTGNNQPQHF
V gene: TRBV10-3
J gene: TRBJ1-5
clone size: -
D gene: TRBD1

CDR3 DNA: TGTGCCAGCAGGCCTCCCGGGACAGATAATCAGCCCCAGCATTTT
CDR3 protein: CASRPPGTDNQPQHF
V gene: TRBV7-2
J gene: TRBJ1-5
clone size: -
D gene: TRBD1

CDR3 DNA: TGTGCCATTAGAAGGGTGACAGACTATGGCTACACCTTC
CDR3 protein: CAIRRVTDYGYTF
V gene: TRBV4-2
J gene: TRBJ1-2
clone size: -
D gene: -

CDR3 DNA: TGTGCCAGTAGTATAGAACTAGCGGGGGGGCCGAGTAATGAGCAGTTCTTC
CDR3 protein: CASSIELAGGPSNEQFF
V gene: TRBV19
J gene: TRBJ2-1
clone size: -
D gene: TRBD2

CDR3 DNA: TGTGCCAGCAGCGCGATGACAGGCTATAGCAATCAGCCCCAGCATTTT
CDR3 protein: CASSAMTGYSNQPQHF
V gene: TRBV7-2
J gene: TRBJ1-5
clone size: -
D gene: -

CDR3 DNA: TGTGCCAGCAGCTCACGGACGGGAGCAAGGCCCCAGCATTTT
CDR3 protein: CASSSRTGARPQHF
V gene: TRBV6-6
J gene: TRBJ1-5
clone size: -
D gene: -

CDR3 DNA: TGCGCCAGCAGCCCTCGTTACCAGACTAGCGGGGGGGCCGGTCCAGAGACCCAGTACTTC
CDR3 protein: CASSPRYQTSGGAGPETQYF
V gene: TRBV4-1
J gene: TRBJ2-5
clone size: once
D gene: TRBD2

CDR3 DNA: TGTGCCAGCAGTTACGGGGGGGTTGAATATGGCTACACCTTC
CDR3 protein: CASSYGGVEYGYTF
V gene: TRBV6-6
J gene: TRBJ1-2
clone size: -
D gene: -

CDR3 DNA: TGTGCCAGCAGCTTAGCGGGTTTGTGGCGGGGGGGCCAGGAGACCCAGTACTTC
CDR3 protein: CASSLAGLWRGGQETQYF
V gene: TRBV7-2
J gene: TRBJ2-5
clone size: -
D gene: TRBD2

CDR3 DNA: TGTGCCAGCACCCCGGCCGGGACAGGGGGCTACGAGCAGTACTTC
CDR3 protein: CASTPAGTGGYEQYF
V gene: TRBV28
J gene: TRBJ2-7
clone size: -
D gene: TRBD1

CDR3 DNA: TGTGCCAGCAGCTACCATATTGACACCCTCTCTGGAAACACCATATATTTT
CDR3 protein: CASSYHIDTLSGNTIYF
V gene: TRBV7-9
J gene: TRBJ1-3
clone size: -
D gene: -

CDR3 DNA: TGCAGCGTCACAGACAAGAACACCGGGGAGCTGTTTTTT
CDR3 protein: CSVTDKNTGELFF
V gene: TRBV29-1
J gene: TRBJ2-2
clone size: -
D gene: -

CDR3 DNA: TGTGCCAGCTGCCCGTTATCTCGAGTGAACACCGGGGAGCTGTTTTTT
CDR3 protein: CASCPLSRVNTGELFF
V gene: TRBV6-6
J gene: TRBJ2-2
clone size: -
D gene: -

CDR3 DNA: TGTGCCAGCAGCAGCAACCATCAGCGGGGGGGCCTATATAGCACAGATACGCAGTATTTT
CDR3 protein: CASSSNHQRGGLYSTDTQYF
V gene: TRBV7-8
J gene: TRBJ2-3
clone size: -
D gene: TRBD2

CDR3 DNA: TGTGCCAGCAGAAATGGGACAGGGCGTAGAGCTTTCTTT
CDR3 protein: CASRNGTGRRAFF
V gene: TRBV5-5
J gene: TRBJ1-1
clone size: -
D gene: TRBD1

CDR3 DNA: TGTGCCAGCAGCTCGGCGGGCTCTGGAAACACCATATATTTT
CDR3 protein: CASSSAGSGNTIYF
V gene: TRBV5-5
J gene: TRBJ1-3
clone size: -
D gene: -

CDR3 DNA: TGTGCCAGCAGCTTATTTGCGACAGGGAACACTGAAGCTTTCTTT
CDR3 protein: CASSLFATGNTEAFF
V gene: TRBV7-9
J gene: TRBJ1-1
clone size: -
D gene: -

CDR3 DNA: TGTGCCAGCAGCGCGACAGGGCCTTTCTATGGCTACACCTTC
CDR3 protein: CASSATGPFYGYTF
V gene: TRBV3-1/TRBV3-2
J gene: TRBJ1-2
clone size: -
D gene: TRBD1